Following are 5 T cell receptor beta chains from one sample sequenced in a study of T cell repertoires in ileal Crohn's disease. The assay was immunoSEQ multiplex PCR, and TCRdb's table has in-frame clones only and misses some. Seen here are around 640 clones, about four fifths observed once, and the top ten hold approximately 8.1%. Sample: ileal tissue. These receptors came from an adult with Crohn's disease.

The J gene is TRBJ1-4, the V gene TRBV6-5; D is possibly TRBD1 (5 bases). V lost 5 bases, J lost 6 bases, and 13 bases lay in between. The V gene's germline CDR1 is MNHEY and CDR2 SVGAGI. The CDR3 loop spans 14 amino acids. CDR3 sequence (DNA): TGTGCCAGCAGTACCAGGGCGGGGGATGAAAAACTGTTTTTT. Protein product: CASSTRAGDEKLFF.

This rearrangement joins TRBV2 to TRBJ2-7; TRBD1 matches 7 bases. Germline values: CDR1 SNHLY, CDR2 FYNNEI. Trimming cost V 2 bases and J 2 bases; bases outside gene matches: 6. The CDR3 contains 15 residues. CDR3 region: CASSELNTGAYEQYF. The DNA of the CDR3 is TGTGCCAGCAGTGAACTAAATACAGGGGCCTACGAGCAGTACTTC.

This clone was counted once. The CDR3 DNA sequence: TGTGCCAGCAGGATGACTGGGGGAAATCAGCCCCAGCATTTT. This codes for CASRMTGGNQPQHF. V is TRBV28 and J is TRBJ1-5; TRBD1 is a possible D gene (5 bases). CDR3 length: 14 residues. Germline assignment: CDR1 MDHEN and CDR2 SYDVKM. The V end lost 6 bases, the J end lost 4 bases, and 13 bases lay between the germline ends.

This chain uses TRBV10-3 with TRBJ1-5; 8 bases fit TRBD1. V shed 7 bases and J 7 bases; nucleotides not matched to a gene: 9. CDR3 length equals 14 residues. The germline V gene has CDR1 ENHRY and CDR2 SYGVKD. The CDR3 DNA follows: TGTGCCATCATCCCCCAGGGGGCGGGACAGCCCCAGCATTTT. Its protein is CAIIPQGAGQPQHF.

This clone appeared a single time. Here the CDR3 DNA reads TGTGCCAGTAGTTCCAAAGGGGGCGGTGGCAATCAGCCCCAGCATTTT. Its protein product is CASSSKGGGGNQPQHF. V gene TRBV19 combines with J gene TRBJ1-5; 7 positions agree with TRBD1. Unmatched junction bases numbered 9, after V lost 5 bases and J lost 2 bases. The CDR3 covers 16 residues. CDR1 and CDR2 (germline): LNHDA, SQIVND (reference sequence).